This T cell receptor beta chain derives from a study of a mutant IDH1 vaccine in newly diagnosed glioma. In the study overall: With temozolomide cycles, or 4-6 weeks after radiotherapy alone, vaccination was started. Study-level findings and limits: Top peripheral T cell clonotype shifts appeared unrelated to pseudoprogression.

Indicated time point: week 47, end of study. Alongside topical imiquimod, each dose of vaccine comprised 300 ug of mutant IDH1 20-mer peptide. This clone was seen only once. Its antigen remains unknown. Some clones are missing from TCRdb's copy, which holds only in-frame ones; the method was immunoSEQ multiplex PCR. The data hold roughly 86,000 clones, with approximately 78% observed a single time. Germline assignment: CDR1 MNHNS and CDR2 SASEGT. This CDR3 region has 14 residues. Trimming took 6 bases from V and 0 from J; bases not matched to a gene: 3. Sequencing used PBMCs, obtained from a glioma patient whose treatment included an IDH1 peptide vaccine. The sequence was obtained from a man in his forties with glioma. The V gene is TRBV6-1, the J gene TRBJ2-7; 9 bases agree with TRBD1. The CDR3 protein is CASSLTGGSYEQYF. In DNA form, the CDR3 reads TGTGCCAGCAGCCTGACAGGGGGCTCCTACGAGCAGTACTTC.